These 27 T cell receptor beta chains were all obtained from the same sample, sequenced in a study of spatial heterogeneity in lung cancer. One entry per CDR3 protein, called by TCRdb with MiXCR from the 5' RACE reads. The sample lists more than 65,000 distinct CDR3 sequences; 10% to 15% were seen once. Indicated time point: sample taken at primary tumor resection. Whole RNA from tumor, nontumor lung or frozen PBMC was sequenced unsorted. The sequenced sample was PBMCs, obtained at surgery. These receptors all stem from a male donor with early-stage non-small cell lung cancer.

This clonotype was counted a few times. The CDR3 here is CASSHPEADRAGELFF. CDR3 nucleotides: TGTGCCAGCAGCCACCCGGAGGCAGATCGAGCCGGGGAGCTGTTTTTT. This sequence joins TRBV14 and TRBJ2-2; D possibly corresponds to TRBD2 (5 bases). CDR3 length: 16 residues. Germline CDR1 reads SGHDN; CDR2 reads FVKESK. The V and J ends lost 3 bases and 6 bases respectively, with 17 bases between them.

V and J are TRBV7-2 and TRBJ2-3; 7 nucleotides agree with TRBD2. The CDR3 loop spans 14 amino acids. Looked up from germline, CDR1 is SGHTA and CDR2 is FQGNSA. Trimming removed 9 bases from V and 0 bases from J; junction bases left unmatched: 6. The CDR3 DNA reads TGTGCCAGTAAGAGCGGGGCAAGCACAGATACGCAGTATTTT. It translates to CASKSGASTDTQYF. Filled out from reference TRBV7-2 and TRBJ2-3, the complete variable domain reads GAGVSQSPSNKVTEKGKDVELRCDPISGHTALYWYRQSLGQGLEFLIYFQGNSAPDKSGLPSDRFSAERTGGSVSTLTIQRTQQEDSAVYLCASKSGASTDTQYFGPGTRLTVL.

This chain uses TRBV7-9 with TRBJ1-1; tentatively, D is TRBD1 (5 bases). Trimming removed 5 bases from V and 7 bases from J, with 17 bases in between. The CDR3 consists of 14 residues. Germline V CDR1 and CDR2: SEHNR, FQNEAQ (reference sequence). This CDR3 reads CASSPIMGQGEAFF. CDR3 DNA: TGTGCCAGCAGCCCCATTATGGGTCAGGGTGAAGCTTTCTTT.

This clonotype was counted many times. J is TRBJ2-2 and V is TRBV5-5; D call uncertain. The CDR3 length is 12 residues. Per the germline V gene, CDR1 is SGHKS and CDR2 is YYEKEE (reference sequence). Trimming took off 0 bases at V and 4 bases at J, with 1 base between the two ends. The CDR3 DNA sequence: TGTGCCAGCAGCTTGGCCACCGGGGAGCTGTTTTTT. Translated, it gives CASSLATGELFF.

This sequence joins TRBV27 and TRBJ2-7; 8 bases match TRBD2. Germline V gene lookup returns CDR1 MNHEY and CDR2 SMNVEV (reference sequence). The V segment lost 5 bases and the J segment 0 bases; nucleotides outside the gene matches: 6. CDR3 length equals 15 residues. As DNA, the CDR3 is TGTGCCAGCAGTCCGCTAGCGGGCGACTCCTACGAGCAGTACTTC. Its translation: CASSPLAGDSYEQYF.

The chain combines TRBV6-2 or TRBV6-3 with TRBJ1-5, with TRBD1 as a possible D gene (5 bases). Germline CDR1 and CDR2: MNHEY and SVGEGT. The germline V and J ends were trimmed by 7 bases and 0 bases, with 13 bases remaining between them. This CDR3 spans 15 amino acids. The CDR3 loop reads CASKRPGVSNQPQHF. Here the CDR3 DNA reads TGTGCCAGCAAAAGACCGGGGGTTAGCAATCAGCCCCAGCATTTT.

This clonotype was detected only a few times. CDR3: CSVEEVWGALGGYTF. CDR3 bases: TGCAGCGTTGAAGAGGTGTGGGGGGCGCTTGGCGGCTACACCTTC. V gene TRBV29-1 combines with J gene TRBJ1-2, with D possibly being TRBD1 (6 bases). The germline CDR1 and CDR2 sequences are SQVTM and ANQGSEA. V lost 0 bases to trimming and J lost 8 bases, with 19 bases between them. This CDR3 is 15 amino acids long. The full variable domain, with the rest looked up from reference TRBV29-1 and TRBJ1-2, is SAVISQKPSRDICQRGTSLTIQCQVDSQVTMMFWYRQQPGQSLTLIATANQGSEATYESGFVIDKFPISRPNLTFSTLTVSNMSPEDSSIYLCSVEEVWGALGGYTFGSGTRLTVV.

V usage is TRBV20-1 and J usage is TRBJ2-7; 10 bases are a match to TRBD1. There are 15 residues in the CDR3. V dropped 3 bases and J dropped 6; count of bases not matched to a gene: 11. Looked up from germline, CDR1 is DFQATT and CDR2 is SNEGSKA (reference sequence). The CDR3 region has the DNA TGCAGTGCTAGGGGCTTACCGGGACAGGGGACCGAGCAGTACTTC. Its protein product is CSARGLPGQGTEQYF.

Written as DNA, the CDR3 is TGTGCCAGCAGGGCAGGGGTCGCGGGGGGATATGACAATGAGCAGTTCTTC. This encodes CASRAGVAGGYDNEQFF. The rearrangement uses TRBV2 and TRBJ2-1; 8 bases match TRBD2. V trimming: 6 bases; J trimming: 5 bases; junction bases outside the gene matches: 15. CDR1 is SNHLY and CDR2 is FYNNEI in the germline V gene. The CDR3 is made up of 17 amino acids. Looking up the rest from reference TRBV2 and TRBJ2-1 gives the full variable domain: EPEVTQTPSHQVTQMGQEVILRCVPISNHLYFYWYRQILGQKVEFLVSFYNNEISEKSEIFDDQFSVERPDGSNFTLKIRSTKLEDSAMYFCASRAGVAGGYDNEQFFGPGTRLTVL.

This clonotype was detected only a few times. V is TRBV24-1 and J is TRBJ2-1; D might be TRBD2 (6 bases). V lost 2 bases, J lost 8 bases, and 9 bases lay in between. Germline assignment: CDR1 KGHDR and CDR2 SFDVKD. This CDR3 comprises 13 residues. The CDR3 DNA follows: TGTGCCACCAGTGATTGGGGGGTAGATGAGCAGTTCTTC. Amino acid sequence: CATSDWGVDEQFF.

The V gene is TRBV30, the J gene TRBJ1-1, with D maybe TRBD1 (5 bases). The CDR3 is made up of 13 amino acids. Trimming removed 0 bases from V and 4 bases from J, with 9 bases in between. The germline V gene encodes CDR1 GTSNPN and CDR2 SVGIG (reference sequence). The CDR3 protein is CAWSVQDGTEAFF. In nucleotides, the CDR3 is TGTGCCTGGAGTGTACAGGACGGCACTGAAGCTTTCTTT.

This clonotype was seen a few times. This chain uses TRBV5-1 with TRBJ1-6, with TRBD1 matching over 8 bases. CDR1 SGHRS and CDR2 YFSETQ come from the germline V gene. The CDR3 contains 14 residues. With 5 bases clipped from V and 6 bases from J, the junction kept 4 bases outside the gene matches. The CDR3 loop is CASRDREGNSPLHF. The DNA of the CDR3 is TGCGCCAGCAGGGACAGGGAGGGTAATTCACCCCTCCACTTT.

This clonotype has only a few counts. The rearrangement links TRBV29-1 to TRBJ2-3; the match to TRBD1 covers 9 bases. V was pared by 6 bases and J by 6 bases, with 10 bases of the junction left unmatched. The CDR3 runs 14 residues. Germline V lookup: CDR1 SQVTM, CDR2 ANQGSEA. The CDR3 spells CSVAQGAPGDTQYF. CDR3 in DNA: TGCAGCGTGGCACAGGGGGCCCCTGGGGATACGCAGTATTTT.

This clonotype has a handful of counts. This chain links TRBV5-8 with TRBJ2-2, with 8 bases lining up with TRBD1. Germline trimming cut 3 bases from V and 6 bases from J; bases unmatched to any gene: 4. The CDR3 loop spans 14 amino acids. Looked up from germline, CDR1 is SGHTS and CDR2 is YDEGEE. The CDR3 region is CASSSDRGAGELFF. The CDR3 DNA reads TGTGCCAGCAGCTCCGACAGGGGAGCCGGGGAGCTGTTTTTT. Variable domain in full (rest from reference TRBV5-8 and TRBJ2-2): EAGVTQSPTHLIKTRGQQATLRCSPISGHTSVYWYQQALGLGLQFLLWYDEGEERNRGNFPPRFSGRQFPNYSSELNVNALELEDSALYLCASSSDRGAGELFFGEGSRLTVL.

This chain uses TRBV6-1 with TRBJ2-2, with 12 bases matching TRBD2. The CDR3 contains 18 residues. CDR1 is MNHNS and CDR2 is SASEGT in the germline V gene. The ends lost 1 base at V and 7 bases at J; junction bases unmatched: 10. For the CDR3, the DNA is TGTGCCAGCAGTGAAGAAAGACGACTAGCGGGAGTTCACGGGGAGCTGTTTTTT. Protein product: CASSEERRLAGVHGELFF.

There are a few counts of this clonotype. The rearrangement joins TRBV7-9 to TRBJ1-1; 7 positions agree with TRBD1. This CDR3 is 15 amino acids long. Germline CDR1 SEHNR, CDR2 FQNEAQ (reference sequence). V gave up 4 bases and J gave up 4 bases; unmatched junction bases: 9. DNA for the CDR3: TGTGCCAGCAGCTCAACCCGGACAGGCTCCACTGAAGCTTTCTTT. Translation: CASSSTRTGSTEAFF.

This CDR3 is CASSFTSGRSDTGELFF. CDR3 bases: TGTGCCAGCAGCTTCACTAGCGGGAGATCTGACACCGGGGAGCTGTTTTTT. V usage is TRBV7-8 and J usage is TRBJ2-2, with 11 bases that match TRBD2. Germline V lookup: CDR1 SGHVS, CDR2 FQNEAQ. V shed 3 bases and J 3 bases; nucleotides not matched to a gene: 6. The CDR3 is 17 amino acids.

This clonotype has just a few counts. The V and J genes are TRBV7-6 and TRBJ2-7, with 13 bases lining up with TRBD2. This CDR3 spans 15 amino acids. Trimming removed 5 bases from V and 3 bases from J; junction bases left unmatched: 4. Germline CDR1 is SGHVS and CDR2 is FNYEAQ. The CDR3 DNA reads TGTGCCAGCAGCCCACTAGCGGGAGGGAACTACGAGCAGTACTTC. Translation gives CASSPLAGGNYEQYF. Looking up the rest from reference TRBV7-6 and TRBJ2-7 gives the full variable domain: GAGVSQSPRYKVTKRGQDVALRCDPISGHVSLYWYRQALGQGPEFLTYFNYEAQQDKSGLPNDRFSAERPEGSISTLTIQRTEQRDSAMYRCASSPLAGGNYEQYFGPGTRLTVT.

CDR3 sequence: CAISEGGLTDTQYF. CDR3 nucleotides: TGTGCCATCAGTGAAGGGGGCCTCACAGATACGCAGTATTTT. This chain links TRBV10-3 with TRBJ2-3; 7 nucleotides line up with TRBD1. Trimming removed 3 bases from V and 2 bases from J; junction bases left unmatched: 2. Germline CDR1 is ENHRY and CDR2 is SYGVKD. The CDR3 runs 14 residues.

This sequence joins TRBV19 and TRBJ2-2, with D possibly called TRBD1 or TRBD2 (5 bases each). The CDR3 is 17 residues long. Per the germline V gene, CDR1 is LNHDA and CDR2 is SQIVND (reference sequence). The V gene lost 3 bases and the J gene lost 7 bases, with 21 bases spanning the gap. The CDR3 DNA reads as TGTGCCAGTAGTATCGAAGGCCGGGGCAGGGCCAACGGGGAGCTGTTTTTT. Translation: CASSIEGRGRANGELFF.

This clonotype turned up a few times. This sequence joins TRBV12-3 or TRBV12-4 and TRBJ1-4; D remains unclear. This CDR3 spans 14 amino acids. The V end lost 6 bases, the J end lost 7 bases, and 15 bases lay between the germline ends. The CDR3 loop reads CASSTNLNPEKLFF. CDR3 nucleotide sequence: TGTGCCAGCAGCACAAACCTAAACCCTGAAAAACTGTTTTTT.

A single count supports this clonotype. The CDR3 protein is CASSLVGSGTYEQYF. The CDR3 coding sequence is TGCGCCAGCAGCTTGGTTGGCAGTGGAACCTACGAGCAGTACTTC. This chain links TRBV5-1 with TRBJ2-7; D gene uncertain. Per germline, CDR1 SGHRS and CDR2 YFSETQ. Trimming shortened V by 0 bases and J by 2 bases, and 12 bases separated the two germline ends. The CDR3 totals 15 residues.

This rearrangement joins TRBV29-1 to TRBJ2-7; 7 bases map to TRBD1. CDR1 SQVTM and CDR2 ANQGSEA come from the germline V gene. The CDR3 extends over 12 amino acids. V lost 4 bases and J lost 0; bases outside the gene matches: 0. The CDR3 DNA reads TGCAGCGTTGGGGACAGCTCCTACGAGCAGTACTTC. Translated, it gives CSVGDSSYEQYF.

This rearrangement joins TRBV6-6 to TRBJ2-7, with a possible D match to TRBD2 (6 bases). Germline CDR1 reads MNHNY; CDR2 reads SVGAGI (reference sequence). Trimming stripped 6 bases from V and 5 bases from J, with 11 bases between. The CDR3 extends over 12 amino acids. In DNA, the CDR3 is TGTGCCAGCAGAACCTCTAGCGACGAGCAGTACTTC. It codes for CASRTSSDEQYF.

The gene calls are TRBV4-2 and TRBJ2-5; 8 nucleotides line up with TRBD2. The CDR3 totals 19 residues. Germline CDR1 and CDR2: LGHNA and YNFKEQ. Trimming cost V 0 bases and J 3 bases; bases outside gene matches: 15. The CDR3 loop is CASSQEGVAGFGEEETQYF. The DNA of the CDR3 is TGTGCCAGCAGCCAAGAGGGGGTAGCGGGGTTCGGGGAGGAAGAGACCCAGTACTTC.

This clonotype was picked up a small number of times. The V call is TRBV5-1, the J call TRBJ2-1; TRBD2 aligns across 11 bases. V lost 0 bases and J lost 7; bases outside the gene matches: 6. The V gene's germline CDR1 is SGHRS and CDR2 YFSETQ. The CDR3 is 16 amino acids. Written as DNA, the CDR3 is TGCGCCAGCAGCTTGGCTAGCGGGAGGTCTGGGAATGAGCAGTTCTTC. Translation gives CASSLASGRSGNEQFF.

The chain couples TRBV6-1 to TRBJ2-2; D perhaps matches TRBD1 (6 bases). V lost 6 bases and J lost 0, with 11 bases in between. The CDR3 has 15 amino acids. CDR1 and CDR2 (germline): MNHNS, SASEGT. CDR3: CASSSRDTNTGELFF. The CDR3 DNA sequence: TGTGCCAGCAGCTCCCGGGACACGAACACCGGGGAGCTGTTTTTT.